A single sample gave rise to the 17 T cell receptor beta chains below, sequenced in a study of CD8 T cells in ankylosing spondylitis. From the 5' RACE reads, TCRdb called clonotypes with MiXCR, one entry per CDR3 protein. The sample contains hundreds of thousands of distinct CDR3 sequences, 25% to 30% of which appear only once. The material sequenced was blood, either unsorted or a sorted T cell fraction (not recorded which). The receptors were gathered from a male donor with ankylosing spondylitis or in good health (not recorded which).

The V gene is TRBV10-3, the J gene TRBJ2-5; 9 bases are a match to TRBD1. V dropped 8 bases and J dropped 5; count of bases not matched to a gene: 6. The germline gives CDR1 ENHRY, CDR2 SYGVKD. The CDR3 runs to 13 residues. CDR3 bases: TGTGCCATCGGGAGGGACAGGGCTGAGACCCAGTACTTC. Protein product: CAIGRDRAETQYF.

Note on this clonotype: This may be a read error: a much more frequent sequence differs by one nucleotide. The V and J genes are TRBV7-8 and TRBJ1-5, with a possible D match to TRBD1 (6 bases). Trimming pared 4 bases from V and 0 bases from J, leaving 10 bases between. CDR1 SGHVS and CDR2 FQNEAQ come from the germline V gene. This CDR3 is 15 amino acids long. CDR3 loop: CASSSDSYSNQPQHF. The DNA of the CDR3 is TGTGCCAGCAGCTCGGACAGTTATAGCAATCAGCCCCAGCATTTT.

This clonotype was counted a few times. The CDR3 here is CSVQMGLSSNEQFF. The CDR3 DNA is TGCAGTGTCCAGATGGGACTATCCAGCAATGAGCAGTTCTTC. This rearrangement joins TRBV20-1 to TRBJ2-1, with 7 bases matching TRBD2. This CDR3 has 14 residues. With 7 bases clipped from V and 6 bases from J, the junction kept 12 bases outside the gene matches. The germline gives CDR1 DFQATT, CDR2 SNEGSKA (reference sequence).

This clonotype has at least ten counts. For the CDR3, the DNA is TGTGCCATCAGGGGGACTATTGGGGAAGAGACCCAGTACTTC. Protein: CAIRGTIGEETQYF. The chain combines TRBV10-3 with TRBJ2-5, with 7 bases fitting TRBD2. J gave up 3 bases and V 6 bases, and 7 bases lay outside the gene matches. The germline V gene has CDR1 ENHRY and CDR2 SYGVKD. CDR3 size: 14 residues.

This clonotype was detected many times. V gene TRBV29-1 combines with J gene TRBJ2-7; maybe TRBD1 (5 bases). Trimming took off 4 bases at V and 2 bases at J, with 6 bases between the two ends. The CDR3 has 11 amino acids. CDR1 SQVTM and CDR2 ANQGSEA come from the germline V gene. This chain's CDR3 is CSVAGPYEQYF. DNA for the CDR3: TGCAGCGTTGCAGGGCCCTACGAGCAGTACTTC.

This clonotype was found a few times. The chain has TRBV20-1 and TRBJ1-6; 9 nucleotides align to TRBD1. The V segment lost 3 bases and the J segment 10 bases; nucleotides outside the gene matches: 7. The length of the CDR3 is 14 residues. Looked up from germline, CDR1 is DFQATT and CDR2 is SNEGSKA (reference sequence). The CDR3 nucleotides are TGCAGTGCTAGTGGGGGACAGGGTGTCTCACCCCTCCACTTT. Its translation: CSASGGQGVSPLHF.

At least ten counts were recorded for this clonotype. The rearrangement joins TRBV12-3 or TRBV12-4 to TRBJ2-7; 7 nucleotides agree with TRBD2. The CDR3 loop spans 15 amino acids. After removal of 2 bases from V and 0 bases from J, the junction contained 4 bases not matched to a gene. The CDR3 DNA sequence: TGTGCCAGCAGTTTAATGGGCGGGAGCTCCTACGAGCAGTACTTC. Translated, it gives CASSLMGGSSYEQYF.

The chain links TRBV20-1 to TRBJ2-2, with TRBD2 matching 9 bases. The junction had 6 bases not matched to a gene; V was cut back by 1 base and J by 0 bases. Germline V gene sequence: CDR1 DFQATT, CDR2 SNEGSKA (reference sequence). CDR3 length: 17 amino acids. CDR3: CSARGASGAANTGELFF. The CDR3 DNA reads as TGCAGTGCTAGAGGTGCTAGCGGGGCAGCGAACACCGGGGAGCTGTTTTTT.

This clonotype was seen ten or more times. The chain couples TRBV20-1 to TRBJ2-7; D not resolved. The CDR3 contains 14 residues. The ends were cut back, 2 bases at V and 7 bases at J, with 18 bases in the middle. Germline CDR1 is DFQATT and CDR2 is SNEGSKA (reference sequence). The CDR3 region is CSARNPLIMGEQYF. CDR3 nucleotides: TGCAGTGCTAGAAACCCGCTTATAATGGGGGAGCAGTACTTC.

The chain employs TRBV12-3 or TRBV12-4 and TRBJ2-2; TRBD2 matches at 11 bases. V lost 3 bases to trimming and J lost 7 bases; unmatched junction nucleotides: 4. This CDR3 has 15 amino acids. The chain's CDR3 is CASSFLAGGIGELFF. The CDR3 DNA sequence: TGTGCCAGCAGTTTCCTAGCGGGAGGTATCGGGGAGCTGTTTTTT.

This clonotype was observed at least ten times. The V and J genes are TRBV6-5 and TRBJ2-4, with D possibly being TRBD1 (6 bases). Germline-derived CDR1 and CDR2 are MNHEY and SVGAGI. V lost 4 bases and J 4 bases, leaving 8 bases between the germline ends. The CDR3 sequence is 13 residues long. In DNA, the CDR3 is TGTGCCAGCAGTTTCGACAGGAAAAACATTCAGTACTTC. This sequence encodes CASSFDRKNIQYF.

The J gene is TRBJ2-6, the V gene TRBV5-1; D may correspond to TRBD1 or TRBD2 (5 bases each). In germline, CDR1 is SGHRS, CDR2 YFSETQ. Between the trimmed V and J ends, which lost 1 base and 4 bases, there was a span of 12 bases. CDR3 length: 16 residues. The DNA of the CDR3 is TGCGCCAGCAGCTTGATGTGGGGGACCGGGGCCAACGTCCTGACTTTC. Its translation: CASSLMWGTGANVLTF.

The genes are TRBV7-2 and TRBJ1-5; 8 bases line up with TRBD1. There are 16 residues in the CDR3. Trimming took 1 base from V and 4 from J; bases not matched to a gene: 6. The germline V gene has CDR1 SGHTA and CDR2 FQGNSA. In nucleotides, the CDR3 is TGTGCCAGCAGCTTAGAAGGGACAGGAGGTAATCAGCCCCAGCATTTT. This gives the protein CASSLEGTGGNQPQHF.

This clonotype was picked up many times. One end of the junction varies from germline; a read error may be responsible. For the CDR3, the DNA is TGTGCTAGCAGCTGGGGGAGCGGGGAGACCCAGTACTTC. Protein: CASSWGSGETQYF. The V gene is TRBV7-7, the J gene TRBJ2-5; weak D call: TRBD2 (6 bases). CDR3 size: 13 residues. Germline V gene sequence: CDR1 SSHAT, CDR2 FNYEAQ (reference sequence).

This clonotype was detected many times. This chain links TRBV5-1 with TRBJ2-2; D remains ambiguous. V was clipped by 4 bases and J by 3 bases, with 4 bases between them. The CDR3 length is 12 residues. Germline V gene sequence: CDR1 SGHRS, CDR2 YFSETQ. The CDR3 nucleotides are TGCGCCAGCAGCCCCCACACCGGGGAGCTGTTTTTT. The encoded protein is CASSPHTGELFF.

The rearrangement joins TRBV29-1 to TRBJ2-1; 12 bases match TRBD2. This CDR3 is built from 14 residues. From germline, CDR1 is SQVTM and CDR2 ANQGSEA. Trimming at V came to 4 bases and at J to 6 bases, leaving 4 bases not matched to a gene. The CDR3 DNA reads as TGCAGCGTTGTCCCTAGCGGGGGGGGCAATGAGCAGTTCTTC. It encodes CSVVPSGGGNEQFF.

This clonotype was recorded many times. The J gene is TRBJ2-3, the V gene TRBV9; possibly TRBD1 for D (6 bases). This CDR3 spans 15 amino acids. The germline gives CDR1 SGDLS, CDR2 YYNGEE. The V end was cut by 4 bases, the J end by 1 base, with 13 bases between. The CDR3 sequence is CASSQTQGRTDTQYF. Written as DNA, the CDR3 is TGTGCCAGCAGCCAAACCCAGGGGCGCACAGATACGCAGTATTTT. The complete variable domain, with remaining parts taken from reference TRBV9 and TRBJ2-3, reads DSGVTQTPKHLITATGQRVTLRCSPRSGDLSVYWYQQSLDQGLQFLIQYYNGEERAKGNILERFSAQQFPDLHSELNLSSLELGDSALYFCASSQTQGRTDTQYFGPGTRLTVL.